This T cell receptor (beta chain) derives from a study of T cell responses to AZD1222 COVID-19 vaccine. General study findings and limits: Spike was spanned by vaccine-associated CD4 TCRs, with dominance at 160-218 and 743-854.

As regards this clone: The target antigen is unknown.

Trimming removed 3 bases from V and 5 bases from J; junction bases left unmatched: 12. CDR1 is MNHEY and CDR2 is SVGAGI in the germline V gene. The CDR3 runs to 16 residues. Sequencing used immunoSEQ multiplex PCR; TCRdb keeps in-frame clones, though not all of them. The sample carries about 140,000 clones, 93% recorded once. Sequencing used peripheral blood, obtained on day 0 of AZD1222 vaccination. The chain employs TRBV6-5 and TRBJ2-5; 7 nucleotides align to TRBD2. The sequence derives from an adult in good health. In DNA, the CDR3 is TGTGCCAGCAGTTATGGAGGTTTTGCGGGAGTCGAGACCCAGTACTTC. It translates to CASSYGGFAGVETQYF.